Listed here are 4 T cell receptor beta chains from one sample, sequenced in a study of graft-versus-host responses after intestinal transplantation. Antigens of these TCRs are unknown. Only in-frame clones appear in the TCRdb table, and some are missing; sequencing was by immunoSEQ multiplex PCR. The sample contains just under 65,000 clones, around nine tenths of which appear only once. The sample here was unstimulated CD8+ T cells sorted from spleen or lymph node cells, taken before transplant. The receptor set was obtained from a human donor who was the organ donor for an intestinal transplant.

The chain links TRBV11-2 to TRBJ2-7; maybe TRBD2 (5 bases). This CDR3 region has 12 residues. The V and J ends lost 2 bases and 6 bases respectively, with 8 bases between them. CDR1 SGHAT and CDR2 FQNNGV come from the germline V gene. CDR3 region: CASSLLASEQYF. In DNA, the CDR3 is TGTGCCAGCAGCTTACTAGCTTCCGAGCAGTACTTC.

The sample holds one count of this clone. This sequence joins TRBV5-1 and TRBJ2-7; 10 bases are shared with TRBD2. Germline CDR1 and CDR2: SGHRS and YFSETQ. V shed 6 bases and J 4 bases; nucleotides not matched to a gene: 4. The CDR3 spans 13 residues. The CDR3 bases are TGCGCCAGCACGGCTAGCGGGAGTTACGAGCAGTACTTC. This sequence encodes CASTASGSYEQYF.

The chain recombines TRBV9 with TRBJ2-7; TRBD2 matches 8 bases. This CDR3 has 14 amino acids. Germline CDR1 reads SGDLS; CDR2 reads YYNGEE. The trim removed 3 bases at V and 0 bases at J, leaving 2 bases unmatched. The CDR3 here is CASSGGTSSYEQYF. As DNA, the CDR3 is TGTGCCAGCAGCGGCGGGACTAGCTCCTACGAGCAGTACTTC.

Remarks on this clone: Sequence at one end of the junction differs from germline and may be a read error. The chain recombines TRBV2 with TRBJ2-7, with 11 bases identical to TRBD2. Germline V gene sequence: CDR1 SNHLY, CDR2 FYNNEI. This CDR3 region has 16 residues. CDR3 in DNA: TGTGCCAACAGTTTACCCACTAGCGGGAGATCTAACGAGCAGTACTTC. Translation: CANSLPTSGRSNEQYF.